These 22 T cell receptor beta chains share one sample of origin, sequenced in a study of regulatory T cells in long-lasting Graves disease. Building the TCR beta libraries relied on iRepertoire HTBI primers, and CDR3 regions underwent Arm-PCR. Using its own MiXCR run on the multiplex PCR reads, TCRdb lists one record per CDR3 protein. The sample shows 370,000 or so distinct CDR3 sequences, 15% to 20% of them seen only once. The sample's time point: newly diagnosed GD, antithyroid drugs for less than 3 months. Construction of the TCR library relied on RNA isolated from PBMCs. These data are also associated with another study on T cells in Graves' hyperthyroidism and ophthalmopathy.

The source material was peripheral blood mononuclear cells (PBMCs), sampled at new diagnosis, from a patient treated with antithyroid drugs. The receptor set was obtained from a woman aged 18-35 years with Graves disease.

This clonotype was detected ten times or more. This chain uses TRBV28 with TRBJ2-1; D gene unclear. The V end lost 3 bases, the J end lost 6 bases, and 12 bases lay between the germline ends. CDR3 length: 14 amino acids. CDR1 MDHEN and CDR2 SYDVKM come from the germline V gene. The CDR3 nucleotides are TGTGCCAGCAGTTTGGTTGGAGAGCTCAATGAGCAGTTCTTC. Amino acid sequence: CASSLVGELNEQFF.

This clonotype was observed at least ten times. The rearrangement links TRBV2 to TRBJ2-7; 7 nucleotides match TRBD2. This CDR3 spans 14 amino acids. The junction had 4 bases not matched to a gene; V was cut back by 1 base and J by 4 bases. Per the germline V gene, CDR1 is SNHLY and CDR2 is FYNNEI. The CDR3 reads CASSEGGGWYEQYF. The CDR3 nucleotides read TGTGCCAGCAGTGAAGGGGGGGGTTGGTACGAGCAGTACTTC.

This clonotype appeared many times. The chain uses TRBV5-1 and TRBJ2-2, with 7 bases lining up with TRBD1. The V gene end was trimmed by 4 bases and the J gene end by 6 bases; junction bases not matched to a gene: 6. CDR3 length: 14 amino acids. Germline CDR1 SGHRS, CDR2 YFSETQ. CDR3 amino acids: CASSDWTGSGELFF. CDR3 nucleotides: TGCGCCAGCAGCGACTGGACAGGCTCCGGGGAGCTGTTTTTT.

The CDR3 coding sequence is TGTGCCAGCAGCACCCAAAGAACCCTAGCGGGGGGGAACACCGGGGAGCTGTTTTTT. As protein: CASSTQRTLAGGNTGELFF. V gene TRBV9 combines with J gene TRBJ2-2; 11 positions agree with TRBD2. V was clipped by 4 bases and J by 1 base; unmatched bases: 12. There are 19 residues in the CDR3. CDR1 is SGDLS, CDR2 YYNGEE, per germline. The full variable domain, completed using reference TRBV9 and TRBJ2-2, is DSGVTQTPKHLITATGQRVTLRCSPRSGDLSVYWYQQSLDQGLQFLIQYYNGEERAKGNILERFSAQQFPDLHSELNLSSLELGDSALYFCASSTQRTLAGGNTGELFFGEGSRLTVL.

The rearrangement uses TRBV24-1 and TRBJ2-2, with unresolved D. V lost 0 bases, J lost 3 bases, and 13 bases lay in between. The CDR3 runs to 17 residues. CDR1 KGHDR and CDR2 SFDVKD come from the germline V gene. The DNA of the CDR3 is TGTGCCACCAGTGATTTGCCGAGTTTCTCAGACACCGGGGAGCTGTTTTTT. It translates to CATSDLPSFSDTGELFF.

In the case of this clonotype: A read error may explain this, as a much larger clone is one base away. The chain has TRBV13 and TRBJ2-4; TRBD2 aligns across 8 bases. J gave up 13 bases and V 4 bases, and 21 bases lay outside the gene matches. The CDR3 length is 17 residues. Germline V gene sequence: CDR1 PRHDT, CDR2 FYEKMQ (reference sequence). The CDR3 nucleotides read TGTGCCAGCAGCTCCTATTGGGGTAGCGGGACGTACAATGAGCAGTACTTC. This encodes CASSSYWGSGTYNEQYF.

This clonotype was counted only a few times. CDR3 amino acids: CASSRGTNEKLFF. Written as DNA, the CDR3 is TGTGCCAGCAGCAGGGGGACTAATGAAAAACTGTTTTTT. V and J are TRBV14 and TRBJ1-4, with D perhaps TRBD1 (6 bases). V was pared by 5 bases and J by 2 bases, with 6 bases between. CDR1 is SGHDN, CDR2 FVKESK, per germline. The CDR3 has 13 amino acids.

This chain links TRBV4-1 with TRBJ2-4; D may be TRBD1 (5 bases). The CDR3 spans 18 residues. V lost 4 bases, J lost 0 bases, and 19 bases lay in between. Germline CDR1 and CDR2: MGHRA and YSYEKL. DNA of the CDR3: TGCGCCAGCAGCCCTTTTGGGGCTAACGGTTTAGCCAAAAACATTCAGTACTTC. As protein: CASSPFGANGLAKNIQYF.

CDR3 DNA sequence: TGTGCCAGCAGTGGGCGCAGTTCACCCCTCCACTTT. It translates to CASSGRSSPLHF. The V and J genes are TRBV6-1 and TRBJ1-6, with D unclear. CDR1 and CDR2 from the germline V gene are MNHNS and SASEGT. V lost 4 bases, J lost 9 bases, and 7 bases lay in between. This CDR3 is built from 12 residues.

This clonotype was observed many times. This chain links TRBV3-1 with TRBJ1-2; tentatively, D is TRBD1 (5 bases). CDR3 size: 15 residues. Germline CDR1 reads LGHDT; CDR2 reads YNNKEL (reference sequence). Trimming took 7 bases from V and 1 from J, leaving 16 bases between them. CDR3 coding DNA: TGTGCCAGCAAGCCCGGGGCTACCATTAACTATGGCTACACCTTC. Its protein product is CASKPGATINYGYTF.

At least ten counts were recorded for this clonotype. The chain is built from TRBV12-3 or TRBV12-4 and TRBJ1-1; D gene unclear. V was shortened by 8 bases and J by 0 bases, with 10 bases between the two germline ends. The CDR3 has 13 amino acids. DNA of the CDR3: TGTGCCAGCGGTGACGGCCTGAACACTGAAGCTTTCTTT. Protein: CASGDGLNTEAFF.

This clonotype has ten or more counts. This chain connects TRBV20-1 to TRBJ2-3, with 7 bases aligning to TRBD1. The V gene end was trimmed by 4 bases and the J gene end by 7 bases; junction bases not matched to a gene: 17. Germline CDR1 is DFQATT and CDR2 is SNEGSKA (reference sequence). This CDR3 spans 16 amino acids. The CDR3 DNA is TGCAGTGCTACCTCCCCGTCGACAGGGAGTAGAAATACGCAGTATTTT. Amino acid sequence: CSATSPSTGSRNTQYF.

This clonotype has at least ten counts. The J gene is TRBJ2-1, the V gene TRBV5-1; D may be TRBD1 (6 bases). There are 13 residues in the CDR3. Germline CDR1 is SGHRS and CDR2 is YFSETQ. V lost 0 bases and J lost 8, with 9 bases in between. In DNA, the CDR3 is TGCGCCAGCAGCTTGGTCACAGGGTATGAGCAGTTCTTC. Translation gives CASSLVTGYEQFF.

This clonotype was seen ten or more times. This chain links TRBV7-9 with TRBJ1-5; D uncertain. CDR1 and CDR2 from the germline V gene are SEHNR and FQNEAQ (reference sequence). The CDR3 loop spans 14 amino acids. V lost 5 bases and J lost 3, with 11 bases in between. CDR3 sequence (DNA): TGTGCCAGCAGCCTCCTAGGGTTCAATCAGCCCCAGCATTTT. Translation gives CASSLLGFNQPQHF.

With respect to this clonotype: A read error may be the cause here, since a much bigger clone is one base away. The CDR3 reads CASSPAPADTQYF. CDR3 nucleotide sequence: TGTGCCAGCAGCCCCGCCCCTGCAGATACGCAGTATTTT. V and J are TRBV11-2 and TRBJ2-3, with D unresolved. This CDR3 is built from 13 residues. Germline V gene data show CDR1 as SGHAT and CDR2 as FQNNGV. V was clipped by 5 bases and J by 4 bases, with 10 bases between them.

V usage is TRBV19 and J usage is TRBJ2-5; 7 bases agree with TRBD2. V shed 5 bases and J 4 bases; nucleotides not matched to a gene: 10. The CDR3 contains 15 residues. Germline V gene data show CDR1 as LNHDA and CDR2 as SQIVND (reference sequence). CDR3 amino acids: CASSAPGGVVETQYF. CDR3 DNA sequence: TGTGCCAGTAGTGCACCGGGAGGCGTGGTAGAGACCCAGTACTTC.

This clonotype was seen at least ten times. This CDR3 is CASSPGERRSTDTQYF. The CDR3 bases are TGTGCCAGCAGCCCCGGCGAGCGGCGCAGCACAGATACGCAGTATTTT. The chain recombines TRBV12-3 or TRBV12-4 with TRBJ2-3, with D maybe TRBD2 (5 bases). The CDR3 has 16 amino acids. Deletions cut 6 bases from V and 0 bases from J, with 16 bases between.

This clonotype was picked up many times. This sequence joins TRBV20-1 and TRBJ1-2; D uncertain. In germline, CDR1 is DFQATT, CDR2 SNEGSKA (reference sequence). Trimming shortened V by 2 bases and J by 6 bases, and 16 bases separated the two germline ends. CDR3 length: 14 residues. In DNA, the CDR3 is TGCAGTGCTAGAAACCGGCGGGGAAAGGATGGCTACACCTTC. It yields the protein CSARNRRGKDGYTF.

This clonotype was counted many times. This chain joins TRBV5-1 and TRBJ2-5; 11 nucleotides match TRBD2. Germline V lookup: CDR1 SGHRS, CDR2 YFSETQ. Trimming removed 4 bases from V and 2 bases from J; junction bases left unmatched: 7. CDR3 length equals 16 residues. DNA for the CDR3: TGCGCCAGCAGCCTGACTAGCGGGAATGTACAAGAGACCCAGTACTTC. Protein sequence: CASSLTSGNVQETQYF.

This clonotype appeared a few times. The CDR3 DNA reads as TGTGCCAGCAGTCCAGGGGGCCTCTATGGCTACACCTTC. It specifies CASSPGGLYGYTF. J is TRBJ1-2 and V is TRBV28, with 8 nucleotides matching TRBD1. With 5 bases clipped from V and 4 bases from J, the junction kept 3 bases outside the gene matches. Germline CDR1 is MDHEN and CDR2 is SYDVKM. This CDR3 spans 13 amino acids.

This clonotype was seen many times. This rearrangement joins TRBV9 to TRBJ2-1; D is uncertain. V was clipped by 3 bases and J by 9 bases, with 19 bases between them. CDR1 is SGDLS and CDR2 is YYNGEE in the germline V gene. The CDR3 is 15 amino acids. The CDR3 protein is CASSAPENPNGEQFF. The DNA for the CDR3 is TGTGCCAGCAGCGCCCCAGAAAACCCAAACGGTGAGCAGTTCTTC.

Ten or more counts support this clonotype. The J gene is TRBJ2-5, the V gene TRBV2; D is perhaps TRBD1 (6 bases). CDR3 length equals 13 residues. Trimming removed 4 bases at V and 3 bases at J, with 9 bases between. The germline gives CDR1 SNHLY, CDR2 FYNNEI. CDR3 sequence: CASSGGQEETQYF. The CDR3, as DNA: TGTGCCAGCAGTGGGGGACAAGAAGAGACCCAGTACTTC.